A single T cell receptor (beta chain) is shown here with its context. Repertoires were generated with immunoSEQ multiplex PCR, while TCRdb's copy carries only in-frame clones and drops some. The sample holds around 100,000 clones; roughly 80% are singletons and the top ten take 13%. The data were obtained in a study of blood T cell repertoires in COVID-19. Germline V gives CDR1 MNHEY, CDR2 SVGAGI. The germline V and J ends were trimmed by 7 bases and 4 bases, with 16 bases remaining between them. The CDR3 is 14 residues long. This TCR was sampled from a man in his fifties or sixties with active or convalescent COVID-19. This chain links TRBV6-5 with TRBJ1-1; D might be TRBD1 (6 bases). Sequencing input: peripheral blood. The CDR3 protein is CASTARTAATEAFF. The CDR3 DNA is TGTGCCAGCACCGCCAGGACAGCGGCCACTGAAGCTTTCTTT.